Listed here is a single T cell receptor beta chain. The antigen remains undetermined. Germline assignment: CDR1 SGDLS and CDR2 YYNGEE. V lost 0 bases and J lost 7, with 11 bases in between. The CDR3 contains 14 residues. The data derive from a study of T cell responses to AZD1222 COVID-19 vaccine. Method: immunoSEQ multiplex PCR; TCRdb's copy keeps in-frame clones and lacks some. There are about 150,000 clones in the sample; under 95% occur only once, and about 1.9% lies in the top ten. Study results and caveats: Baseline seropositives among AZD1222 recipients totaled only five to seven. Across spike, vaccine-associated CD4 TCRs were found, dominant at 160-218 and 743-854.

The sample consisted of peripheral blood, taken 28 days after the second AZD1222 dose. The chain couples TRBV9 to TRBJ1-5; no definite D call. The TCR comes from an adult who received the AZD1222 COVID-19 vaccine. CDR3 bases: TGTGCCAGCAGCGTAGAGGCAGATCCCCAGCCCCAGCATTTT. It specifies CASSVEADPQPQHF.